This T cell receptor beta chain derives from a study of spatial heterogeneity in lung cancer. Unique molecular identifiers tagged every individual TCR cDNA molecule. TCRdb itself ran the 5' RACE reads through MiXCR, one entry per CDR3 protein. This sample yields 9,500 to 13,000 distinct CDR3 sequences, of which about 12% are seen a single time; roughly 10% belongs to the top ten. V shed 2 bases, J shed 2 bases, and the junction held 8 bases outside the gene matches. This CDR3 contains 15 residues. Germline values: CDR1 DFQATT, CDR2 SNEGSKA (reference sequence). The study's findings and limits: Tumor T cells had an estimated coverage that came to approximately 6.3% for alpha chains and about 13% for beta chains. Expanded alpha and beta TCR counts within tumors tracked tumor mutation counts.

This clonotype is labeled as large (0.1 to 1%). Its antigen is still unknown. Since it is a stray read in a library aimed at alpha chains, this beta chain has a size that is not meaningful. Time point defined: sample taken at primary tumor resection. Sequencing of whole RNA from tumor, nontumor lung or frozen PBMC involved no sorting. The source of this sequence is a male donor with early-stage non-small cell lung cancer. The chain joins TRBV20-1 to TRBJ2-5; the match to TRBD2 covers 7 bases. The sample was lung tumor tissue, taken at surgery. CDR3 protein: CSARLASGPQETQYF. The CDR3, as DNA: TGCAGTGCTAGACTCGCTAGCGGACCACAAGAGACCCAGTACTTC.